One and the same sample provided the 13 T cell receptor beta chains below, sequenced in a study of beta chain features in type 1 diabetes. The whole isolated RNA underwent reverse transcription, so sequencing captured expressed TCRB transcripts. Clones were read by immunoSEQ multiplex PCR, and TCRdb kept only the in-frame ones, dropping some. Of a few hundred thousand clones in the sample, about 14% were seen once. Material for sequencing was naive CD4+ T cells from blood. The origin of the receptors is a young woman in good health.

The table lists this clone with a few counts. The chain recombines TRBV4-2 with TRBJ1-5, with D perhaps TRBD1 (6 bases). The CDR3 length is 17 residues. Trimming cost V 3 bases and J 6 bases, with 21 bases left between them. In germline, CDR1 is LGHNA, CDR2 YNFKEQ. As DNA, the CDR3 is TGTGCCAGCAGCCACCGAGGACAGAATTCGTTGGGTCAGCCCCAGCATTTT. Residues: CASSHRGQNSLGQPQHF.

The chain recombines TRBV11-3 with TRBJ1-1, with unresolved D. The V end was cut by 3 bases, the J end by 1 base, with 3 bases between. The germline gives CDR1 SGHNT, CDR2 YENEEA. The CDR3 extends over 12 amino acids. The CDR3 reads CASSFWNTEAFF. The CDR3 DNA reads TGTGCCAGCAGCTTCTGGAACACTGAAGCTTTCTTT.

A few counts support this clone. The V call is TRBV23-1, the J call TRBJ1-5; a possible D gene is TRBD1 (6 bases). TRBV23-1 is given ORF status, its function remaining uncertain. This CDR3 has 14 residues. V was pared by 3 bases and J by 4 bases, with 10 bases between. The CDR3 is CASSQYTGNQPQHF. The CDR3 region has the DNA TGCGCCAGCAGTCAGTACACAGGGAATCAGCCCCAGCATTTT.

This clone was detected once. J is TRBJ1-2 and V is TRBV25-1, with a weak D call TRBD1 (6 bases). V lost 2 bases, J lost 4 bases, and 8 bases lay in between. This CDR3 comprises 13 residues. Germline CDR1 reads MGHDK; CDR2 reads SYGVNS. The CDR3 DNA reads TGTGCCAGCAGTGAAACAGGGCCCTATGGCTACACCTTC. It encodes CASSETGPYGYTF.

About this clone itself: Relative to the germline gene, one junction end is altered; a read error may explain this. V and J are TRBV5-4 and TRBJ2-3; 8 nucleotides align to TRBD2. There are 16 residues in the CDR3. CDR1 and CDR2 from the germline V gene are SGHNT and YYREEE (reference sequence). DNA of the CDR3: TGTGCCAGCCGCTTAGGGTCAGCGGGAGTTTTAAGCACGCAGTATTTT. Its translation is CASRLGSAGVLSTQYF. The whole variable domain, remainder taken from reference TRBV5-4 and TRBJ2-3, is ETGVTQSPTHLIKTRGQQVTLRCSSQSGHNTVSWYQQALGQGPQFIFQYYREEENGRGNFPPRFSGLQFPNYSSELNVNALELDDSALYLCASRLGSAGVLSTQYFGPGTRLTVL.

This clone has only a few counts. The rearrangement uses TRBV9 and TRBJ2-3; 10 bases align to TRBD2. The CDR3 is made up of 17 amino acids. V was clipped by 0 bases and J by 5 bases; unmatched bases: 9. Germline CDR1 and CDR2: SGDLS and YYNGEE. The CDR3 DNA follows: TGTGCCAGCAGCGTAGCGGCTAGCGGGAGTCGGAAAGATACGCAGTATTTT. Encoded protein: CASSVAASGSRKDTQYF.

The chain carries TRBV5-1 and TRBJ2-5, with TRBD1 as a possible D gene (5 bases). The CDR3 spans 14 residues. V was cut by 4 bases and J by 5 bases, with 15 bases left in between. Germline CDR1 reads SGHRS; CDR2 reads YFSETQ. The CDR3 loop is CASSESPGYETQYF. The CDR3 nucleotides read TGCGCCAGCAGCGAGTCTCCAGGGTATGAGACCCAGTACTTC.

The chain combines TRBV7-2 with TRBJ2-7, with 11 bases lining up with TRBD2. Germline-derived CDR1 and CDR2 are SGHTA and FQGNSA. The CDR3 contains 16 residues. V was clipped by 1 base and J by 1 base; unmatched bases: 3. CDR3 nucleotides: TGTGCCAGCAGCTTAGGAATAGCGGGAGGGTCCTACGAGCAGTACTTC. This sequence encodes CASSLGIAGGSYEQYF.

This clone was found a few times. CDR3 coding DNA: TGTGCCAGCAGCGTAGCTGTCGGAGATACGCAGTATTTT. Translating gives CASSVAVGDTQYF. This chain uses TRBV9 with TRBJ2-3, with D hard to call. V lost 0 bases, J lost 5 bases, and 7 bases lay in between. Per germline, CDR1 SGDLS and CDR2 YYNGEE. The CDR3 is made up of 13 amino acids.

J is TRBJ1-4 and V is TRBV27, with TRBD1 matching 7 bases. Germline-derived CDR1 and CDR2 are MNHEY and SMNVEV (reference sequence). V lost 4 bases to trimming and J lost 6 bases; unmatched junction nucleotides: 8. This CDR3 has 15 residues. As DNA, the CDR3 is TGTGCCAGCAGTTCTAAACAGGGGTATGATGAAAAACTGTTTTTT. Its translation is CASSSKQGYDEKLFF.

V is TRBV30 and J is TRBJ1-2; D unresolved. V lost 0 bases and J 6 bases, leaving 8 bases between the germline ends. Germline-derived CDR1 and CDR2 are GTSNPN and SVGIG (reference sequence). The CDR3 length is 12 residues. The CDR3 protein is CAWSVLIHGYTF. The CDR3 coding sequence is TGTGCCTGGAGTGTACTGATCCATGGCTACACCTTC.

J is TRBJ2-4 and V is TRBV19, with unresolved D. The CDR3 contains 13 residues. Deletions cut 6 bases from V and 0 bases from J, with 6 bases between. CDR1 and CDR2 from the germline V gene are LNHDA and SQIVND (reference sequence). This CDR3 is CASSPVAKNIQYF. CDR3 DNA: TGTGCCAGTAGCCCGGTAGCCAAAAACATTCAGTACTTC.

This clone was counted a few times. The CDR3 reads CASSLEVTGYGYTF. In DNA, the CDR3 is TGTGCCAGCAGCTTAGAAGTTACGGGCTATGGCTACACCTTC. The chain recombines TRBV7-9 with TRBJ1-2; no firm D call. Trimming removed 1 base at V and 4 bases at J, with 10 bases between. Germline V gives CDR1 SEHNR, CDR2 FQNEAQ (reference sequence). This CDR3 is 14 amino acids long.